The 8 T cell receptor beta chains below all came from one sample that was sequenced in a study of spatial heterogeneity in lung cancer. As for time point: blood at routine non-recurrence follow-up after resection. From tumor, nontumor lung or frozen PBMC, whole RNA was taken unsorted for sequencing. Using its own MiXCR run on the 5' RACE reads, TCRdb lists one record per CDR3 protein. The sample includes around 120,000 distinct CDR3 sequences, over 9% of them seen just once. The starting material was PBMCs, obtained at follow-up. These TCRs come from a male donor with early-stage non-small cell lung cancer.

In its sample, this clonotype was seen a few times. The chain has TRBV4-1 and TRBJ2-3; 7 positions match TRBD1. Per the germline V gene, CDR1 is MGHRA and CDR2 is YSYEKL. Trimming at V came to 4 bases and at J to 4 bases, leaving 11 bases not matched to a gene. The CDR3 is 16 residues long. The CDR3 region has the DNA TGCGCCAGCAGCCGGCCGGGACAGTCTTTCTCAGATACGCAGTATTTT. Translating gives CASSRPGQSFSDTQYF.

This clonotype was found a few times. The chain employs TRBV12-3 or TRBV12-4 and TRBJ1-6; no definite D call. The CDR3 runs 12 residues. V lost 3 bases and J 14 bases, leaving 11 bases between the germline ends. CDR3 sequence (DNA): TGTGCCAGCAGTTTTTCTCGTACCACCCTCCACTTT. It encodes CASSFSRTTLHF.

This clonotype came up many times. This sequence joins TRBV4-1 and TRBJ2-5, with D possibly TRBD2 on 6 matching bases. This CDR3 contains 17 residues. V was pared by 4 bases and J by 2 bases, with 20 bases between. Germline V gene sequence: CDR1 MGHRA, CDR2 YSYEKL. CDR3 DNA: TGCGCCAGCAGCCTTGCCCTTATGACCGGGACTCAAGAGACCCAGTACTTC. Amino acids: CASSLALMTGTQETQYF.

This clonotype was seen a handful of times. CDR3 protein: CASSLQYGSNQPQHF. CDR3 bases: TGTGCCAGCAGCTTACAATACGGTAGCAATCAGCCCCAGCATTTT. V usage is TRBV7-2 and J usage is TRBJ1-5; D unclear. In germline, CDR1 is SGHTA, CDR2 FQGNSA. The germline V and J ends were trimmed by 2 bases and 0 bases, with 8 bases remaining between them. CDR3 size: 15 residues.

At least ten counts were recorded for this clonotype. The chain employs TRBV9 and TRBJ1-6; D unresolved. Germline V lookup: CDR1 SGDLS, CDR2 YYNGEE. CDR3 size: 15 residues. The V end lost 0 bases, the J end lost 0 bases, and 4 bases lay between the germline ends. CDR3 sequence (DNA): TGTGCCAGCAGCGTAGGGGGCTCCTATAATTCACCCCTCCACTTT. It codes for CASSVGGSYNSPLHF.

Many counts were recorded for this clonotype. The chain recombines TRBV7-9 with TRBJ1-5; the match to TRBD1 covers 7 bases. Losses at the gene ends were 4 bases for V and 6 bases for J; bases not matched to a gene: 9. Germline V lookup: CDR1 SEHNR, CDR2 FQNEAQ (reference sequence). This CDR3 is 15 amino acids long. The CDR3 DNA sequence: TGTGCCAGCAGCTCCGACAGGGTAAGGCGTCAGCCCCAGCATTTT. Translated, it gives CASSSDRVRRQPQHF.

At least ten counts were recorded for this clonotype. This rearrangement joins TRBV4-1 to TRBJ1-1, with 8 bases that match TRBD1. J gave up 4 bases and V 0 bases, and 7 bases lay outside the gene matches. The CDR3 is 16 amino acids. The V gene's germline CDR1 is MGHRA and CDR2 YSYEKL. The CDR3 reads CASSQDRTGRGTEAFF. The CDR3 DNA reads TGCGCCAGCAGCCAAGATCGGACAGGGAGGGGCACTGAAGCTTTCTTT.

The chain has TRBV4-1 and TRBJ2-1; D is perhaps TRBD1 (5 bases). CDR1 MGHRA and CDR2 YSYEKL come from the germline V gene. V lost 1 base to trimming and J lost 3 bases, with 13 bases between them. This CDR3 comprises 16 residues. The CDR3 DNA sequence: TGCGCCAGCAGCCAAGTATCCCGACAGAACTACAATGAGCAGTTCTTC. Protein: CASSQVSRQNYNEQFF.